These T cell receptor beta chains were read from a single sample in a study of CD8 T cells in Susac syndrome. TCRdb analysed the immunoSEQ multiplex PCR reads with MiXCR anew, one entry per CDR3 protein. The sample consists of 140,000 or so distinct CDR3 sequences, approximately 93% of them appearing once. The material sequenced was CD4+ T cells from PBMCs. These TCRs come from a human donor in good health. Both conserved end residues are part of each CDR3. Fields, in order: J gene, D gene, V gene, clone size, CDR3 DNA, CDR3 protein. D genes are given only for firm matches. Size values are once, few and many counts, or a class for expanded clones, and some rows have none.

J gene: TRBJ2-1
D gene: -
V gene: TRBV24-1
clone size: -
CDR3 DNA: TGTGCCACCAGTGATGAACTAGTGGGTGAGCAGTTCTTC
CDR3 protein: CATSDELVGEQFF

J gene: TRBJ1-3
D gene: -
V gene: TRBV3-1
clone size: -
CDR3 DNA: TGTGCCAGCAGCCAAGCCCACAGCTCTGGAAACACCATATATTTT
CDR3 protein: CASSQAHSSGNTIYF

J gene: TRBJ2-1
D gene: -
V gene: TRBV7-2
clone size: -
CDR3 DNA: TGTGCCAGCAGCTCTCAATCCTACAATGAGCAGTTCTTC
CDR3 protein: CASSSQSYNEQFF

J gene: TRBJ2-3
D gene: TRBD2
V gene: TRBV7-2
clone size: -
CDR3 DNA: TGTGCCAGCAGCTCCGAACCGGGACTAGCGGTCACAGATACGCAGTATTTT
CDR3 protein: CASSSEPGLAVTDTQYF

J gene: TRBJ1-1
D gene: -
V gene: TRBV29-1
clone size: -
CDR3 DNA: TGCAGCGTTGCTATTTTGGACACTGAAGCTTTCTTT
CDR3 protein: CSVAILDTEAFF

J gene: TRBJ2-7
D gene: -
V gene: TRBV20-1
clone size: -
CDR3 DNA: TGCAGTGCGAGACGACAATCCTACGAGCAGTACTTC
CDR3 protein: CSARRQSYEQYF

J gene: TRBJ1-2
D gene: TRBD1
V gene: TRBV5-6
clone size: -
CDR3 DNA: TGTGCCAGCAGCCGGACAGGGGGCGATGGCTACACCTTC
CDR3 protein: CASSRTGGDGYTF

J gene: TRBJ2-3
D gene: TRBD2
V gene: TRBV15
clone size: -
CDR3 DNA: TGTGCCACCAGCAGACAGGTCCTAGCGGGAGTAACAGATACGCAGTATTTT
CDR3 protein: CATSRQVLAGVTDTQYF

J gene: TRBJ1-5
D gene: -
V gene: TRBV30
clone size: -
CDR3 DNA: TGTGCCTGGAGTGTACAACAGGGCGGCAATCAGCCCCAGCATTTT
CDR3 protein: CAWSVQQGGNQPQHF

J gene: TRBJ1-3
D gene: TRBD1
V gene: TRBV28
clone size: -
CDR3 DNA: TGTGCCAGCAGTTCCTCCGGGACAGTCTCCTCTGGAAACACCATATATTTT
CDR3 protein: CASSSSGTVSSGNTIYF

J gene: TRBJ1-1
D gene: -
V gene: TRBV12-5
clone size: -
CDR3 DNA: TGTGCTAGTGGTTTGGAGCCGAACACTGAAGCTTTCTTT
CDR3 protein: CASGLEPNTEAFF

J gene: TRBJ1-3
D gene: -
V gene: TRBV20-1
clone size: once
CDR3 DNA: TGCAGTGCTAGAGATCCGGTAGGGGCTGGAAACACCATATATTTT
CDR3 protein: CSARDPVGAGNTIYF

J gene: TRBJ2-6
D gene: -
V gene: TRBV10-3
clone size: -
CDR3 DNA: TGTGCCATCAGAACCGGGACTTCTGGGGCCAACGTCCTGACTTTC
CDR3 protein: CAIRTGTSGANVLTF

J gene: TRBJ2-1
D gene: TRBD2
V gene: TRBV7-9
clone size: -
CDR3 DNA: TGTGCCAGCAGCTTAGCAGCGGGAGGCCTCTCCGATGAGCAGTTCTTC
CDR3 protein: CASSLAAGGLSDEQFF

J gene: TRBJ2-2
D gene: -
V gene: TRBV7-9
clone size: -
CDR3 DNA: TGTGCCAGCAGCCCTGGACATACCGGGGAGCTGTTTTTT
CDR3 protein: CASSPGHTGELFF

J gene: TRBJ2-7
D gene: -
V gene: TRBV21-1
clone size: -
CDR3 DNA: TGTGCCAGCAGCAAAGGGGGGGCAGGGGATTCCTACGAGCAGTACTTC
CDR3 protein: CASSKGGAGDSYEQYF

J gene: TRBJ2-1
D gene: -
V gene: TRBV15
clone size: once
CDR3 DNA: TGTGCCACCAGCAGAGATAAGGGGAGTTACAATGAGCAGTTCTTC
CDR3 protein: CATSRDKGSYNEQFF

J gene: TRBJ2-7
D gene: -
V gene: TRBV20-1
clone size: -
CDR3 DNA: TGCAGTGTTCCCCGGGACGCCTCCTACGAGCAGTACTTC
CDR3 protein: CSVPRDASYEQYF

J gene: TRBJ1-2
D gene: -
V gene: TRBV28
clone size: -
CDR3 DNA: TGTGCCAGCAGTCCACGCCGACGGAGAGCAGAGCACTATGGCTACACCTTC
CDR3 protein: CASSPRRRRAEHYGYTF

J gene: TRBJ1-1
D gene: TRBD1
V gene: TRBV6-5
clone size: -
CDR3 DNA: TGTGCCAGCAGTTATCGAACAGGGGGTGGGAACACTGAAGCTTTCTTT
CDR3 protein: CASSYRTGGGNTEAFF

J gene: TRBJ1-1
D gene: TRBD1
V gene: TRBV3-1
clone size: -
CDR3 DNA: TGTGCCAGCAGCCACAGGGACAGGGGCACTGAAGCTTTCTTT
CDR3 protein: CASSHRDRGTEAFF

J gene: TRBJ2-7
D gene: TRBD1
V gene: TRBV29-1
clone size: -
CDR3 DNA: TGCAGCGTTGAAGGGACAGGGAGCCACGAGCAGTACTTC
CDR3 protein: CSVEGTGSHEQYF

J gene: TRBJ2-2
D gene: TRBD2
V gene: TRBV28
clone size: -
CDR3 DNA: TGTGCCAGCAGTTCCCCCGAGGGACTAGCGGGAAACACCGGGGAGCTGTTTTTT
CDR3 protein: CASSSPEGLAGNTGELFF

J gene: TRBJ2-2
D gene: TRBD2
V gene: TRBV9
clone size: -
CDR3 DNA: TGTGCCAGCAGCTCCCGGACTAGCGGTACCGGGGAGCTGTTTTTT
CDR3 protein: CASSSRTSGTGELFF

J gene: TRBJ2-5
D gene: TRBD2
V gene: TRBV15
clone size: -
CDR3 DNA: TGTGCCACCAGCAGAGTTGAACGACTAGCGTCGAAAGAGACCCAGTACTTC
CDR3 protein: CATSRVERLASKETQYF

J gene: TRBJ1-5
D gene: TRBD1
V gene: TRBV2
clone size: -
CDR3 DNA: TGTGCCAGCAGTCCCCGGACAGGGTTTAGGCAGCCCCAGCATTTT
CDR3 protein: CASSPRTGFRQPQHF

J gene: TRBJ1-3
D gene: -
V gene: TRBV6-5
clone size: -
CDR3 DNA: TGTGCCAGCAGAGTCGGACGAAACTCTGGAAACACCATATATTTT
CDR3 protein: CASRVGRNSGNTIYF

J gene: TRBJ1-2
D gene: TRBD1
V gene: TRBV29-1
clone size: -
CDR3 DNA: TGCAGCGTGGCTACAGGGGTCTCATATGGCTACACCTTC
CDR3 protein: CSVATGVSYGYTF

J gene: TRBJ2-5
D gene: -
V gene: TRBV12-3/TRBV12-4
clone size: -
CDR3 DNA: TGTGCCAGCAGTTACGGTGGGCAAGAGACCCAGTACTTC
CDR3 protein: CASSYGGQETQYF

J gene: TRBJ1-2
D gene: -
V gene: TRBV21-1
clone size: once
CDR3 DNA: TGTGCCAGCAGCAAAGGAAGCGGGGGAGATGGCTACACCTTC
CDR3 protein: CASSKGSGGDGYTF

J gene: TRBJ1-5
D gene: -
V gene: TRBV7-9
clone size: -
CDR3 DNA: TGTGCCAGCAGCTTGTCGTTCGGCAATAGCAATCAGCCCCAGCATTTT
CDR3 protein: CASSLSFGNSNQPQHF

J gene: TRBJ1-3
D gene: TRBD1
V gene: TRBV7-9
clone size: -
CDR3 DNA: TGTGCCAGCAGCTCCCCGGGACAGACCTCTGGAAACACCATATATTTT
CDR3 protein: CASSSPGQTSGNTIYF

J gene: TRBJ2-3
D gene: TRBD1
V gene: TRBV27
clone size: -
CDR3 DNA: TGTGCCAGCAGTCTAGATCGGACAGGGTTTTCAGATACGCAGTATTTT
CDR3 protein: CASSLDRTGFSDTQYF

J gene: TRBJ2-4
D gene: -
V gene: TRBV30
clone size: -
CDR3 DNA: TGTGCCTGGAGTGTATTACATCAGGGGAAGGAATACTTC
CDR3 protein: CAWSVLHQGKEYF

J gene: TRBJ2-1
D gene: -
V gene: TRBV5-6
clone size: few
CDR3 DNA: TGTGCCAGCAGCTTGGCCAATGAGCAGTTCTTC
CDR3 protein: CASSLANEQFF

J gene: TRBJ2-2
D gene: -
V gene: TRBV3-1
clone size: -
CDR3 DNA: TGTGCCAGCAGCCAAGTCCAGAGAGACACCGGGGAGCTGTTTTTT
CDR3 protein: CASSQVQRDTGELFF

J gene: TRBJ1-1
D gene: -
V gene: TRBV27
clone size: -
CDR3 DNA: TGTGCCAGCAGTCCTTGGGATCACACTGAAGCTTTCTTT
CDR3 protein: CASSPWDHTEAFF

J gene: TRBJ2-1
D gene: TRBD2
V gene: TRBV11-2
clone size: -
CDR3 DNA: TGTGCCAGCAGACCTAGCGGGGTTCCCAATGAGCAGTTCTTC
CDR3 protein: CASRPSGVPNEQFF

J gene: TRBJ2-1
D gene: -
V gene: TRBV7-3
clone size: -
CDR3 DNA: TGTGCCAGCAGCCTCCAGATAGCCAAGGACTACAATGAGCAGTTCTTC
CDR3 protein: CASSLQIAKDYNEQFF

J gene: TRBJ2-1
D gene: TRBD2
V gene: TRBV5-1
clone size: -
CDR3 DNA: TGCGCCAGCAGCTTGGGAAGCGGGAAGTTTAATGAGCAGTTCTTC
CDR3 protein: CASSLGSGKFNEQFF

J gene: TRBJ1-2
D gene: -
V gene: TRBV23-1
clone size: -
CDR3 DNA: TGCGCCAGCAGTCAGCCACGCCCCGATTGGGCATATGGCTACACCTTC
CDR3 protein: CASSQPRPDWAYGYTF

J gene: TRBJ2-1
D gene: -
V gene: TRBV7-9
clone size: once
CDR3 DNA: TGTGCAACCTCTAAGGTGGATGAGCAGTTCTTC
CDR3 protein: CATSKVDEQFF

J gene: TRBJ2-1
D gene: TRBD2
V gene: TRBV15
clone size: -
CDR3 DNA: TGTGCCACCAGCCCCTGGGCGGGAGGGCCGAGGAATGAGCAGTTCTTC
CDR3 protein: CATSPWAGGPRNEQFF

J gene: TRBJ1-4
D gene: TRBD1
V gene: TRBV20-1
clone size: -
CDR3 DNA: TGCAGTGCTCAAGGGACAGGGGGTAGTGAAAAACTGTTTTTT
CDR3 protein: CSAQGTGGSEKLFF

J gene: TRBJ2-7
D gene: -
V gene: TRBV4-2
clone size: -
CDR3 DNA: TGTGCCAGCAGCCATTCCCAGCGGTCCCCCTACGAGCAGTACTTC
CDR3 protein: CASSHSQRSPYEQYF

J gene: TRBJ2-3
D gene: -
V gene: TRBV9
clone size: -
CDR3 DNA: TGTGCCAGCAGTGCTACTCTAGGGGCAGATACGCAGTATTTT
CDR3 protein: CASSATLGADTQYF

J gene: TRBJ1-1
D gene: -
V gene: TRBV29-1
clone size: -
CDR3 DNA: TGCAGCGTTGGTAAGGTGGGCCCTGGGGAAGCTTTCTTT
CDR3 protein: CSVGKVGPGEAFF

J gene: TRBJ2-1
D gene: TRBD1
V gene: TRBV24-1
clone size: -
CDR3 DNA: TGTGCCACCAGTGATTTGTCAGGGGGCGCGGATGAGCAGTTCTTC
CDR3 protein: CATSDLSGGADEQFF

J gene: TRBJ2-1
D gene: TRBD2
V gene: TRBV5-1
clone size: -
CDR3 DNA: TGCGCCAGCAGCTTGGGGGTTTGGCGGGAGGGCGGTTTGACCTACAATGAGCAGTTCTTC
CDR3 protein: CASSLGVWREGGLTYNEQFF

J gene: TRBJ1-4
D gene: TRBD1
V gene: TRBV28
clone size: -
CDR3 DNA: TGTGCCAGCAGGACAGGGGGTGAAAAACTGTTTTTT
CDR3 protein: CASRTGGEKLFF

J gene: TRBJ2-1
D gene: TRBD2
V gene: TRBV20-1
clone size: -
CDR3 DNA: TGCAGTGCTAGAGGACTAGCGGGTGAGCAGTTCTTC
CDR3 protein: CSARGLAGEQFF

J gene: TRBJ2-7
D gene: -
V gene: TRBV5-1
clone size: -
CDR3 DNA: TGCGCCAGCAGCTTACAGGGTATGGACTACGAGCAGTACTTC
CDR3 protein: CASSLQGMDYEQYF